The present entry profiles one TCR beta chain with its context. Profiling relied on immunoSEQ multiplex PCR, and the TCRdb table lists in-frame clones only, not all of them. The sample includes roughly 120,000 clones, roughly 90% of them seen just once. Pooled in the analysis were second doses at about 4 or about 12 weeks. This sample was taken from a study of T cell responses to AZD1222 COVID-19 vaccine. The CDR3 extends over 12 amino acids. Trimming cost V 4 bases and J 11 bases; bases outside gene matches: 7. CDR1 MNHEY and CDR2 SVGAGI come from the germline V gene. This sequence originates from an adult who received the AZD1222 COVID-19 vaccine. The chain is built from TRBV6-5 and TRBJ1-1; TRBD1 agrees at 7 bases. The sample consisted of peripheral blood, taken 28 days after the second AZD1222 dose. The CDR3 sequence is CASSFRQGGAFF. DNA of the CDR3: TGTGCCAGCAGTTTTCGCCAGGGGGGGGCTTTCTTT.